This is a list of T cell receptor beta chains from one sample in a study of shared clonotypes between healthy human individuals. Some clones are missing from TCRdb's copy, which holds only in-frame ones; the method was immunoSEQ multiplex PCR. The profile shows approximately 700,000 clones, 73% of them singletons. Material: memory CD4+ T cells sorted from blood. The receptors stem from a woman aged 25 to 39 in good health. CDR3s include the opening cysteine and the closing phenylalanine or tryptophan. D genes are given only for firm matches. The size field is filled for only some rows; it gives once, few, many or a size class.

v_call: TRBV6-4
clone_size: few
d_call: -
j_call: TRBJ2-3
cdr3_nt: TGTGCCAGCAGTGAGGGAAGCACAGATACGCAGTATTTT
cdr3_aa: CASSEGSTDTQYF

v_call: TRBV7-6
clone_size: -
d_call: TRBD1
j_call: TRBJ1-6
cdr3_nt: TGTGCCAGCAGCTTAGATCAGGGGGCGAATTCACCCCTCCACTTT
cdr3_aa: CASSLDQGANSPLHF

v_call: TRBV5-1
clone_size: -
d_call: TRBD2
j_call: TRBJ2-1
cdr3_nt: TGCGCCAGCAGCCCGAGCCCTAGCGGAGTCTACAATGAGCAGTTCTTC
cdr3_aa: CASSPSPSGVYNEQFF

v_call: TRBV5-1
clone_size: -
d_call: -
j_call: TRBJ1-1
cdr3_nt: TGCGCCAGCAGCTTAGACAGTGGTTACAACACTGAAGCTTTCTTT
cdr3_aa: CASSLDSGYNTEAFF

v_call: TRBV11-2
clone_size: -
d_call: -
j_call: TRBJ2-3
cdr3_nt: TGTGCCAGCAGCTCGGAGGGGAGATCGTATGATACGCAGTATTTT
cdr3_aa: CASSSEGRSYDTQYF

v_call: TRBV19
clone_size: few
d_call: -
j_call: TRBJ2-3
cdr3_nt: TGTGCCAGTAGTGGGGGGCTGGGCACAGATACGCAGTATTTT
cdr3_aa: CASSGGLGTDTQYF

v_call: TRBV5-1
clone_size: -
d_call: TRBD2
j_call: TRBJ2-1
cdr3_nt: TGCGCCAGCAGCTTGTTGGTAGCGGGAGGTAACAATGAGCAGTTCTTC
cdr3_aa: CASSLLVAGGNNEQFF

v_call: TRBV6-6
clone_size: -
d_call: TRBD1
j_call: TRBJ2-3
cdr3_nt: TGTGCCAGCAACCGGGACAGGGGTGCAGATACGCAGTATTTT
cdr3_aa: CASNRDRGADTQYF

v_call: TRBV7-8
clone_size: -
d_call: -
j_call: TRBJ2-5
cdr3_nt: TGTGCCAGCAGCGAAACAGGGCCCGGGGGTGGAGAGACCCAGTACTTC
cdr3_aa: CASSETGPGGGETQYF

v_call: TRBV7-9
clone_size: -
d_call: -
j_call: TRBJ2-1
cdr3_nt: TGTGCCACTGCGTGGGGGGAAAGTTACAATGAGCAGTTCTTC
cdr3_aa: CATAWGESYNEQFF

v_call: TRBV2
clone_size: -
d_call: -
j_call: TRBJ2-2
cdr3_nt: TGTGCCAGCAGGTTGCTAGCGATTAGCACCGGGGAGCTGTTTTTT
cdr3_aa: CASRLLAISTGELFF